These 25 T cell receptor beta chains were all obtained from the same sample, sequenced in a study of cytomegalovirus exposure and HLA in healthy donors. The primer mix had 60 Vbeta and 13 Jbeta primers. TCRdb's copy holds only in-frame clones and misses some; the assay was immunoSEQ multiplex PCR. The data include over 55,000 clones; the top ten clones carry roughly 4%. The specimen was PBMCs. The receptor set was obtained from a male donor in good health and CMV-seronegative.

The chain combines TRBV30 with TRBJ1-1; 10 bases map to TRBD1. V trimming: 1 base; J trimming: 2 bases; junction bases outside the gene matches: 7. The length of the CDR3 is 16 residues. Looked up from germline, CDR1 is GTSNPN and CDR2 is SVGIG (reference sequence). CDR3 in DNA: TGTGCCTGGAGTGGACAGGGGGCGCGGACTAACACTGAAGCTTTCTTT. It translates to CAWSGQGARTNTEAFF.

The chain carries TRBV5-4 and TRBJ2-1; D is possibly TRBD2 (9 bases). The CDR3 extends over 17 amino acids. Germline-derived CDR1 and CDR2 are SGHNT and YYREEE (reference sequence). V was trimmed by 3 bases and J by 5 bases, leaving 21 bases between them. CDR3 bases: TGTGCCAGCAGCTCCGTCAGGGGGCGGGAGGGGGACAATGAGCAGTTCTTC. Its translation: CASSSVRGREGDNEQFF.

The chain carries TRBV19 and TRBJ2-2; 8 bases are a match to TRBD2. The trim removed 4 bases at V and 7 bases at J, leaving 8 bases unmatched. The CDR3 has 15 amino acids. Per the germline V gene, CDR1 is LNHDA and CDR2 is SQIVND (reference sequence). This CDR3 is CASSTLAGLDGELFF. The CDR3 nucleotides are TGTGCCAGTAGTACCTTAGCGGGATTAGACGGGGAGCTGTTTTTT.

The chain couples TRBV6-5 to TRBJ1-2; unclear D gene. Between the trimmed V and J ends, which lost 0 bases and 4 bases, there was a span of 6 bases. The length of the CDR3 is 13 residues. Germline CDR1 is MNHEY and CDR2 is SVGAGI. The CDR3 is CASSYSAGYGYTF. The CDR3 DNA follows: TGTGCCAGCAGTTACTCAGCGGGCTATGGCTACACCTTC.

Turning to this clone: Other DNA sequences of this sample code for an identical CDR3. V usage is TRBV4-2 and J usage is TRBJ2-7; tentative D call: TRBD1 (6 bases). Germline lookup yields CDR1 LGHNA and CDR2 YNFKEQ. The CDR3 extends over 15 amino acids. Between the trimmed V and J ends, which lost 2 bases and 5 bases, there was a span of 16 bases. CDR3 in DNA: TGTGCCAGCAGCCAAAGGTCCGGCCCAGGGGACGAGCAGTACTTC. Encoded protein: CASSQRSGPGDEQYF.

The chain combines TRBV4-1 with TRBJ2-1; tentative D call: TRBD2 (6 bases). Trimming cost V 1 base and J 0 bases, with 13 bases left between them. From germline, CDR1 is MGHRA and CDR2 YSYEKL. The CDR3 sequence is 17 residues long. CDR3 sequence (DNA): TGCGCCAGCAGCCAAGGGGCGGGGACCAGCTCCTACAATGAGCAGTTCTTC. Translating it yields CASSQGAGTSSYNEQFF.

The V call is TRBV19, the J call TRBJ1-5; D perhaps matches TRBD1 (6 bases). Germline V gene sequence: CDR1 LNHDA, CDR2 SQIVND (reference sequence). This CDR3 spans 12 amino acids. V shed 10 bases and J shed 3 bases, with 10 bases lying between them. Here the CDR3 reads CATRDINQPQHF. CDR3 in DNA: TGTGCCACCCGGGACATCAATCAGCCCCAGCATTTT.

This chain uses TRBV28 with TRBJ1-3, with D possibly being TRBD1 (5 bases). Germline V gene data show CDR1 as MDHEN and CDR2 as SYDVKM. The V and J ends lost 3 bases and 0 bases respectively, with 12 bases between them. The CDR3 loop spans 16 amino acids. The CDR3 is CASSFAGPYSGNTIYF. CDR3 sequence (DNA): TGTGCCAGCAGTTTCGCGGGACCCTACTCTGGAAACACCATATATTTT.

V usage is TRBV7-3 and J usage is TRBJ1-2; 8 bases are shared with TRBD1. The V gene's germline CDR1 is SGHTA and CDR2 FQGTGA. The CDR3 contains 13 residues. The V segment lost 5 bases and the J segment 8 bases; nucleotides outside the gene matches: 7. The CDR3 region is CASSPGQGEGYTF. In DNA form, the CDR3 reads TGTGCCAGCAGCCCCGGACAGGGTGAGGGCTACACCTTC.

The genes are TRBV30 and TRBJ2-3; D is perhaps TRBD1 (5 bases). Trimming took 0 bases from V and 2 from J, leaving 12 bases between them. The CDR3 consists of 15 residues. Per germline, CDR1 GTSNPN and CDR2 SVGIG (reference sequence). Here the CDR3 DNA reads TGTGCCTGGAGTGTAATGGCAGGGTACACAGATACGCAGTATTTT. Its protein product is CAWSVMAGYTDTQYF.

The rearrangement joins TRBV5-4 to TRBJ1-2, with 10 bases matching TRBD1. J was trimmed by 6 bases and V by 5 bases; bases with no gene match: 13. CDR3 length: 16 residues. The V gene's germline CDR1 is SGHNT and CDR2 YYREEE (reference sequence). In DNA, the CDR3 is TGTGCCAGCAGTTCTCCGGGACAGGGGCCCGAGCATGGCTACACCTTC. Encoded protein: CASSSPGQGPEHGYTF.

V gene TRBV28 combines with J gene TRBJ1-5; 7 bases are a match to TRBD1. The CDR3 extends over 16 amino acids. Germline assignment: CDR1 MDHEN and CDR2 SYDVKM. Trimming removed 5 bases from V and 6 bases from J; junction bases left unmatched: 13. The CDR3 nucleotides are TGTGCCAGCAGTCCAGGGGGGACACGGGGTACTCAGCCCCAGCATTTT. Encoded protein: CASSPGGTRGTQPQHF.

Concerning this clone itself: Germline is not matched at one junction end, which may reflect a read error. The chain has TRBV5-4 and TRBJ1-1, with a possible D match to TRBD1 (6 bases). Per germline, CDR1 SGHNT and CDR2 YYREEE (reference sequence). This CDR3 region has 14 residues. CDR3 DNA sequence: TGTGCCAGCAGCCTACACACAGGGAACAGTGAAGCTTTCTTT. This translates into CASSLHTGNSEAFF.

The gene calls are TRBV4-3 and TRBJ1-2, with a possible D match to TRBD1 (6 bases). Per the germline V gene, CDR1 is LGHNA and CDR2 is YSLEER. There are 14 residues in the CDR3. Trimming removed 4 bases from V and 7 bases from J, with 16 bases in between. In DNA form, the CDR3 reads TGCGCCAGCAGCCTTATACAGGGTTCAGCTGGCTACACCTTC. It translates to CASSLIQGSAGYTF.

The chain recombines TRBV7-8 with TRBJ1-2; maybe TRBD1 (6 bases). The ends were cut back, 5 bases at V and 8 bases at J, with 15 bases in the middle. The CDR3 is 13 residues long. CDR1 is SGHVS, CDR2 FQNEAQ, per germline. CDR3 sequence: CASSPRRGLGYTF. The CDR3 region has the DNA TGTGCCAGCAGCCCCAGGCGGGGGCTCGGCTACACCTTC.

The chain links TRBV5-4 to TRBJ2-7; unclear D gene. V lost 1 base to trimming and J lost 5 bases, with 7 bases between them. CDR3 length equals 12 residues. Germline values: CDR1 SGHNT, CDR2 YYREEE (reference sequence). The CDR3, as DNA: TGTGCCAGCAGCTTGCGAGATAACGAGCAGTACTTC. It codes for CASSLRDNEQYF.

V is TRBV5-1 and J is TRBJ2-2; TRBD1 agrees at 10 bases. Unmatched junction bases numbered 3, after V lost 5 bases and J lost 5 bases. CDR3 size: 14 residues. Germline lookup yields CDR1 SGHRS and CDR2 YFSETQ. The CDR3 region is CASSRTGGTGELFF. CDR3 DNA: TGCGCCAGCAGTAGGACAGGGGGGACCGGGGAGCTGTTTTTT.

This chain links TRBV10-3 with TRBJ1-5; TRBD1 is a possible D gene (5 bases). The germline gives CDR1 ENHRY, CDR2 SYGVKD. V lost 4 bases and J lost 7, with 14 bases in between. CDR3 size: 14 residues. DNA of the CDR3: TGTGCCATCAGTGGGAGGGGCAGGGACCAGCCCCAGCATTTT. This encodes CAISGRGRDQPQHF.

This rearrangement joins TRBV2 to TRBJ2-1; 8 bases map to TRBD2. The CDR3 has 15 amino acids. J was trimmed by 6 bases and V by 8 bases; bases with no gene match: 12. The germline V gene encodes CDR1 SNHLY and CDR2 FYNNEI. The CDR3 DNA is TGTGCCAGCGGCCGCGGGACTAGTGGGATCAATGAGCAGTTCTTC. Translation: CASGRGTSGINEQFF. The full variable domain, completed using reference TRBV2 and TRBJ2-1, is EPEVTQTPSHQVTQMGQEVILRCVPISNHLYFYWYRQILGQKVEFLVSFYNNEISEKSEIFDDQFSVERPDGSNFTLKIRSTKLEDSAMYFCASGRGTSGINEQFFGPGTRLTVL.

The CDR3: CASRPDRGAYGYTF. The CDR3 DNA follows: TGTGCCAGCAGGCCGGACAGGGGGGCCTATGGCTACACCTTC. V gene TRBV6-5 combines with J gene TRBJ1-2; 10 nucleotides line up with TRBD1. This CDR3 is 14 amino acids long. Germline CDR1 and CDR2: MNHEY and SVGAGI. V lost 6 bases, J lost 4 bases, and 5 bases stayed unmatched.

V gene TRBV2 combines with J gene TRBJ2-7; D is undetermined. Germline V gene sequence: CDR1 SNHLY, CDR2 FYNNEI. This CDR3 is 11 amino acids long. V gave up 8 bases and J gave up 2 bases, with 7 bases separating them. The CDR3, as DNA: TGTGCCAGCGGGCGTACCTACGAGCAGTACTTC. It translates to CASGRTYEQYF. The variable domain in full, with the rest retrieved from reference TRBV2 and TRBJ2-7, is EPEVTQTPSHQVTQMGQEVILRCVPISNHLYFYWYRQILGQKVEFLVSFYNNEISEKSEIFDDQFSVERPDGSNFTLKIRSTKLEDSAMYFCASGRTYEQYFGPGTRLTVT.

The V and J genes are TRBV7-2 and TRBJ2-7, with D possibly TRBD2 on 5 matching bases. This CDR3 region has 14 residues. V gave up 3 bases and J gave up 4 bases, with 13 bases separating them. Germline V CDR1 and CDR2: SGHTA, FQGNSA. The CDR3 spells CASSFQRPAYEQYF. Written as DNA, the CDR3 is TGTGCCAGCAGCTTCCAGCGGCCAGCGTACGAGCAGTACTTC.

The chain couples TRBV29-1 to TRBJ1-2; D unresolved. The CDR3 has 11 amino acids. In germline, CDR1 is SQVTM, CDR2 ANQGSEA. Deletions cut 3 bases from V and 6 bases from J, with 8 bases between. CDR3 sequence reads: CSVEKGDGYTF. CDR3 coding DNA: TGCAGCGTTGAGAAGGGAGATGGCTACACCTTC.

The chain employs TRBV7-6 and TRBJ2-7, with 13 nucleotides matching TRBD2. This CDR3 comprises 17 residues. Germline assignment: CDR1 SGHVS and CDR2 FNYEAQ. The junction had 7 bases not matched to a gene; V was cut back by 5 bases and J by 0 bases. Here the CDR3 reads CASSPTSGRASSYEQYF. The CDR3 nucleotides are TGTGCCAGCAGCCCTACTAGCGGGAGGGCCAGCTCCTACGAGCAGTACTTC.

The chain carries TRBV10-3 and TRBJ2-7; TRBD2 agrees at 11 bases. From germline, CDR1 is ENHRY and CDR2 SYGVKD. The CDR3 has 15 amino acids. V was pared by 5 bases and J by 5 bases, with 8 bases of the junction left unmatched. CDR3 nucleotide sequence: TGTGCCATCAGTAGCCCTAGCGGGGGGAGGAACGAGCAGTACTTC. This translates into CAISSPSGGRNEQYF.